This T cell receptor (beta chain) was documented in a study of T cell responses to AZD1222 COVID-19 vaccine. CDR1 is SEHNR, CDR2 FQNEAQ, per germline (reference sequence). This CDR3 has 15 residues. V dropped 5 bases and J dropped 12; count of bases not matched to a gene: 15. Measured with immunoSEQ multiplex PCR; TCRdb has only the in-frame clones, and not every one. The sample contains 100,000 to 120,000 clones, 94% of which appear only once. This receptor was obtained from an adult who received the AZD1222 COVID-19 vaccine. Sequenced material: peripheral blood, taken 28 days after the second AZD1222 dose. This chain joins TRBV7-9 and TRBJ2-1, with 8 nucleotides matching TRBD2. The CDR3 reads CASSLTGAGADVQFF. The CDR3 bases are TGTGCCAGCAGCCTAACCGGAGCGGGAGCGGATGTGCAGTTCTTC.